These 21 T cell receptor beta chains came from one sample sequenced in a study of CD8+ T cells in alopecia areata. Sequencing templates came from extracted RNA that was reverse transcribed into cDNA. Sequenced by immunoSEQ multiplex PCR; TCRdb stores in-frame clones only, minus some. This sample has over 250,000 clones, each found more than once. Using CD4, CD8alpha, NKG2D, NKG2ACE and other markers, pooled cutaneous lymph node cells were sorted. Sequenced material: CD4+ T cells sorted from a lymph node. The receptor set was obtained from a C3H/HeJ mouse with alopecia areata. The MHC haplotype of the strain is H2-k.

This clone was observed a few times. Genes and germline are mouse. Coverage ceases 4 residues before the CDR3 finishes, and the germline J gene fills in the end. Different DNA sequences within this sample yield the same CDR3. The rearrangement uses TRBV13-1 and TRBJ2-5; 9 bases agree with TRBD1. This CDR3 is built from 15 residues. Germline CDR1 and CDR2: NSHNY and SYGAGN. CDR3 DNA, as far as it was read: TGTGCCAGCAGTGATGCAACAGGGGGCGAAGAC. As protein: CASSDATGGED. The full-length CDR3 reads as CASSDATGGEDTQYF.

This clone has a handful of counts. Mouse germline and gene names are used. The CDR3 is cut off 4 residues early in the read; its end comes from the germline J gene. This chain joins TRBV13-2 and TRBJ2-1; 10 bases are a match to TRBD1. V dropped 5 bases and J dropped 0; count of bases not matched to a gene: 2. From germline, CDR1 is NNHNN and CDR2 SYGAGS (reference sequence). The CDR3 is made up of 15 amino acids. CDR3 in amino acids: CASGTGGPNYAEQFF. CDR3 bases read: TGTGCCAGCGGGACAGGGGGCCCTAACTATGCT.

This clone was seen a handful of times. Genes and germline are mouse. The CDR3 sequence: CASSDAGGRNEQYF. CDR3 DNA (partial): TGTGCCAGCAGTGATGCTGGGGGGCGGAAT. This chain links TRBV13-1 with TRBJ2-7, with TRBD2 matching 8 bases. Sequencing ends 4 residues short of the CDR3 end; the germline J gene provides the rest. The germline CDR1 and CDR2 sequences are NSHNY and SYGAGN. CDR3 length: 14 amino acids.

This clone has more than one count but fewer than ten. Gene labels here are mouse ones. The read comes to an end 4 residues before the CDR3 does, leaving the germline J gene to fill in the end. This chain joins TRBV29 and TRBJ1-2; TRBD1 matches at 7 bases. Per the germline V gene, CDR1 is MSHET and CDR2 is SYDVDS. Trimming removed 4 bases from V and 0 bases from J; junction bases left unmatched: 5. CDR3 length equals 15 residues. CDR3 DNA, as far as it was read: TGTGCTAGCAGTTCGTCCGGGACAGCAAACTCC. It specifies CASSSSGTANS. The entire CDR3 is CASSSSGTANSDYTF.

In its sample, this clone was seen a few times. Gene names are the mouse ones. The CDR3 protein is CASSEQGDTQYF. The sequenced CDR3 bases are TGTGCCAGCAGTGAACAGGGAGAC. The gene calls are TRBV19 and TRBJ2-5; tentatively, D is TRBD1 (6 bases). The read ends 4 residues before the CDR3 terminus; that terminus is restored from the germline J gene. The CDR3 loop spans 12 amino acids. Germline CDR1 and CDR2: FNHDT and SITEND (reference sequence).

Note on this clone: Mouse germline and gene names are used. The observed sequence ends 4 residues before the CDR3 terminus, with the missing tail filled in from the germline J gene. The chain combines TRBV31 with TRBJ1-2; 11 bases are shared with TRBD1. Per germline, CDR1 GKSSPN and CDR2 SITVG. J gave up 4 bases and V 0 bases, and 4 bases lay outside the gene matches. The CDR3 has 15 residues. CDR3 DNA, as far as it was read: TGTGCCTGGAGTCTAATTGGGACAGGGGGCTCC. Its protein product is CAWSLIGTGGS. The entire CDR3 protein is CAWSLIGTGGSDYTF.

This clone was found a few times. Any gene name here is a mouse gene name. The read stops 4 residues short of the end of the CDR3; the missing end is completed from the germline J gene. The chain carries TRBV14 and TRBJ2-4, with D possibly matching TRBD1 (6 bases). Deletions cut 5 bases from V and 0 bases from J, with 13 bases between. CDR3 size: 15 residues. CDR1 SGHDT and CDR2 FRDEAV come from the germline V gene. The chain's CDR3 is CASSEGRGSQNTLYF. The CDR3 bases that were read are TGTGCCAGCAGCGAGGGCAGGGGAAGTCAAAAC. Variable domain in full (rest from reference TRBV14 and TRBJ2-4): EAGVTQSPRYAVLQEGQAVSFWCDPISGHDTLYWYQQPRDQGPQLLVYFRDEAVIDNSQLPSDRFSAVRPKGTNSTLKIQSAKQGDTATYLCASSEGRGSQNTLYFGAGTRLSVL.

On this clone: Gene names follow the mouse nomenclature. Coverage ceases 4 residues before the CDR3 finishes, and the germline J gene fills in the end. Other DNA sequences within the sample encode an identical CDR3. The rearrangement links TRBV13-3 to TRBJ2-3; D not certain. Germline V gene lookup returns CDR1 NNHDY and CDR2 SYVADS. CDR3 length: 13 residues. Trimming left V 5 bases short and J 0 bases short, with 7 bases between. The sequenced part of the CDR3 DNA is TGTGCCAGCAGGAGACTTAGTGCAGAA. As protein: CASRRLSAE. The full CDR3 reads CASRRLSAETLYF.

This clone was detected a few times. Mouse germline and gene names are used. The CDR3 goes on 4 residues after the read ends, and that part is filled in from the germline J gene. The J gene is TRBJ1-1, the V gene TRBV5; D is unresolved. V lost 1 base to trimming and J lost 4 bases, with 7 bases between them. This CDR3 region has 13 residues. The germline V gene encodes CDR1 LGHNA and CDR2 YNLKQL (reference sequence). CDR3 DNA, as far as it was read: TGTGCCAGCAGCCAAGTGGAGGGCACA. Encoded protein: CASSQVEGT. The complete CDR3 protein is CASSQVEGTEVFF.

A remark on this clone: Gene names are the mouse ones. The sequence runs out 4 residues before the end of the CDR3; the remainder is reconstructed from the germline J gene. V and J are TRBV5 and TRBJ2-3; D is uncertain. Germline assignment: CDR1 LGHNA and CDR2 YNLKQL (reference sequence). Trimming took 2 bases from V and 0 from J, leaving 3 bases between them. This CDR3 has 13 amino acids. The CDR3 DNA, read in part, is TGTGCCAGCAGCCAATCGAGTGCAGAA. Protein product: CASSQSSAE. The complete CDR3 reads CASSQSSAETLYF.

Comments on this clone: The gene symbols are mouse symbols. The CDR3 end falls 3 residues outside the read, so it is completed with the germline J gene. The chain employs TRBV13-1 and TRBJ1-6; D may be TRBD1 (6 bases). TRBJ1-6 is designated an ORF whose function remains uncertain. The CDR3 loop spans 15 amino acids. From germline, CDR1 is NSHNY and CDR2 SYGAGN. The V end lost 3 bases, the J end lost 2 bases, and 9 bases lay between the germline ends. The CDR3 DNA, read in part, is TGTGCCAGCAGTGTACAGGGCGCCTATAATTCGCCC. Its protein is CASSVQGAYNSP. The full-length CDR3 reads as CASSVQGAYNSPLYF.

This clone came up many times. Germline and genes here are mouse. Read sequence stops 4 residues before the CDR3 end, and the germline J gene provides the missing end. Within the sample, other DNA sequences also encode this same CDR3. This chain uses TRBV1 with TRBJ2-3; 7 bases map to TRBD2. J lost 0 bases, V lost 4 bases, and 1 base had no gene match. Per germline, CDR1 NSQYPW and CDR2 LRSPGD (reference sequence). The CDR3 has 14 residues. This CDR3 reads CTCSGTGSAETLYF. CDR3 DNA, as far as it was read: TGCACCTGCAGTGGGACTGGTAGTGCAGAA.

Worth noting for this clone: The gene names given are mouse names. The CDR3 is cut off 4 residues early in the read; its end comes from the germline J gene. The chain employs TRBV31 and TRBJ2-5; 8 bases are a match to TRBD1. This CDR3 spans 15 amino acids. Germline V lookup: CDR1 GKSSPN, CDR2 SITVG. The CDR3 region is CAWSPRAGGRDTQYF. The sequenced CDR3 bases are TGTGCCTGGAGCCCTCGGGCAGGGGGCAGGGAC.

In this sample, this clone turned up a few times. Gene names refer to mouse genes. The CDR3 DNA, read in part, is TGTGCCAGCAGTCTGACAGATGCAGAA. This gives the protein CASSLTDAE. The entire CDR3 sequence reads CASSLTDAETLYF. The V gene is TRBV19, the J gene TRBJ2-3, with D possibly being TRBD1 (5 bases). The read ends 4 residues shy of where the CDR3 ends; the end is completed using the germline J gene. Germline CDR1 and CDR2: FNHDT and SITEND (reference sequence). The ends were cut back, 4 bases at V and 2 bases at J, with 8 bases in the middle. This CDR3 spans 13 amino acids. The full variable domain, rest sourced from reference TRBV19 and TRBJ2-3, is GGIITQTPKFLIGQEGQKLTLKCQQNFNHDTMYWYRQDSGKGLRLIYYSITENDLQKGDLSEGYDASREKKSSFSLTVTSAQKNEMAVFLCASSLTDAETLYFGSGTRLTVL.

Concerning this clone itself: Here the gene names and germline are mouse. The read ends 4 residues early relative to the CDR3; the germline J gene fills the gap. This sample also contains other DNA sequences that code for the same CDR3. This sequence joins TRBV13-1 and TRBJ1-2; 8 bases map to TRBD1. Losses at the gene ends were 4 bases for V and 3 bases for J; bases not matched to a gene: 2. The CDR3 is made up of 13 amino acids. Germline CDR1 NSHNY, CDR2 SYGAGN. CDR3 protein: CASSPQGDSDYTF. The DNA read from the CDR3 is TGTGCCAGCAGTCCACAGGGGGACTCC.

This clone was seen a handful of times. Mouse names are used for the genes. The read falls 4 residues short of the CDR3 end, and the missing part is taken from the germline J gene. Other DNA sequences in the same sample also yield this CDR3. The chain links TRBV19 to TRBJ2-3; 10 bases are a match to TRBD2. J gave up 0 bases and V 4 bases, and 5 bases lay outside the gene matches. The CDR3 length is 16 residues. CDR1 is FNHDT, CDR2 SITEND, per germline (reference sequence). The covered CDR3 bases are TGTGCCAGCAGTCCCCGGACTGGGGGTAGTGCAGAA. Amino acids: CASSPRTGGSAE. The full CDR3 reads CASSPRTGGSAETLYF.

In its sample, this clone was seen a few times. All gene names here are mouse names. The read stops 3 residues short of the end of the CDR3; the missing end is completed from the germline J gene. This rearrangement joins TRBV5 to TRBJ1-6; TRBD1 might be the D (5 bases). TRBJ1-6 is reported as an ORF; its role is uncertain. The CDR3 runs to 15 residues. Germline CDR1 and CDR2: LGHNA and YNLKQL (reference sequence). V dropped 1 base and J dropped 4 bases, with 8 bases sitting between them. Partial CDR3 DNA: TGTGCCAGCAGCCAAGCTGGACATTATAATTCGCCC. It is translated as CASSQAGHYNSP. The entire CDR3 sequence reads CASSQAGHYNSPLYF.

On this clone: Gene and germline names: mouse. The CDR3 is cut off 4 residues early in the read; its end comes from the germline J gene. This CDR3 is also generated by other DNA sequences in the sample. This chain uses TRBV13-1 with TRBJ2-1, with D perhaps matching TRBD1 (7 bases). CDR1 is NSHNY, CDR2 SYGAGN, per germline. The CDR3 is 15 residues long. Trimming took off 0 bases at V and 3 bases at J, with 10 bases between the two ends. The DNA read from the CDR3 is TGTGCCAGCAGTGATGAGGGGGCGCGCTATGCT. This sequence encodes CASSDEGARYA. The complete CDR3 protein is CASSDEGARYAEQFF.

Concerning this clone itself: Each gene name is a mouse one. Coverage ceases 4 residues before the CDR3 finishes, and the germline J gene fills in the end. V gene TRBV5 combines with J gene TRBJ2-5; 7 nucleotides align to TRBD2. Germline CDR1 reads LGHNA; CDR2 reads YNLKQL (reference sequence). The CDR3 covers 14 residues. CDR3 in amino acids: CASSQIGTEDTQYF. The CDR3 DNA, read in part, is TGTGCCAGCAGCCAAATCGGGACTGAAGAC.

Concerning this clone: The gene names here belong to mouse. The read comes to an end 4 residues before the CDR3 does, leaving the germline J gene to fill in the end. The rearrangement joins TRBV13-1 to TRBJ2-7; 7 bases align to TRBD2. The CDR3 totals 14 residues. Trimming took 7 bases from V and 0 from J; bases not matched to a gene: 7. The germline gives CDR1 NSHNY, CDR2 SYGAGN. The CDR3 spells CASSRTGSSYEQYF. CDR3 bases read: TGTGCCAGCTCCCGGACTGGAAGCTCCTAT.

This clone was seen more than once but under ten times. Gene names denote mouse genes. Partial CDR3 DNA: TGCACCTGCAGTGGGACAGGGAGGAACACA. Its translation is CTCSGTGRNT. The full CDR3 sequence reads CTCSGTGRNTEVFF. The chain joins TRBV1 to TRBJ1-1; 8 bases match TRBD1. The read stops 4 residues short of the end of the CDR3; the missing end is completed from the germline J gene. Germline CDR1 reads NSQYPW; CDR2 reads LRSPGD (reference sequence). This CDR3 comprises 14 residues. The ends lost 4 bases at V and 1 base at J; junction bases unmatched: 2.